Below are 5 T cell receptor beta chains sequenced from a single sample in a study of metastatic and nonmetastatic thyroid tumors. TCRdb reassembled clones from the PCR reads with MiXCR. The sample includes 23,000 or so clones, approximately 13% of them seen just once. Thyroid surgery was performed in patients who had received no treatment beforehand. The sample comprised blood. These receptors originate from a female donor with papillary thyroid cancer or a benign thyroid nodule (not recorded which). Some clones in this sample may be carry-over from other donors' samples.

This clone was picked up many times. CDR3 bases: TGTGCCTGGAGGTATACGGACACCGGGGAGCTGTTTTTT. This encodes CAWRYTDTGELFF. The rearrangement links TRBV30 to TRBJ2-2; D remains ambiguous. V dropped 3 bases and J dropped 3 bases, with 8 bases sitting between them. Germline CDR1 and CDR2: GTSNPN and SVGIG (reference sequence). The CDR3 has 13 residues.

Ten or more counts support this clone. CDR3 protein: CSARQASGNTIYF. CDR3 in DNA: TGCAGTGCTAGGCAGGCTTCTGGAAACACCATATATTTT. The chain employs TRBV20-1 and TRBJ1-3; D gene unclear. This CDR3 comprises 13 residues. Germline CDR1 and CDR2: DFQATT and SNEGSKA (reference sequence). Between the trimmed V and J ends, which lost 3 bases and 1 base, there was a span of 7 bases.

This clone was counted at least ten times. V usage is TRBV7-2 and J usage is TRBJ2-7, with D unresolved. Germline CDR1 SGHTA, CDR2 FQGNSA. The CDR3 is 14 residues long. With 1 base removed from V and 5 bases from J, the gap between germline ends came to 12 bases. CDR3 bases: TGTGCCAGCAGCTTAGGTGTGGTTATACACGAGCAGTACTTC. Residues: CASSLGVVIHEQYF.

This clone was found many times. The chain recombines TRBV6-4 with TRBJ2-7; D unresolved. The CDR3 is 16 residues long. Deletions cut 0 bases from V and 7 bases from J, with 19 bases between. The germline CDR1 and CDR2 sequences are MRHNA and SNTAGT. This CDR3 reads CASSDSRVPPCREQYF. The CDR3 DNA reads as TGTGCCAGCAGTGACTCGAGAGTACCGCCGTGTCGGGAGCAGTACTTC.

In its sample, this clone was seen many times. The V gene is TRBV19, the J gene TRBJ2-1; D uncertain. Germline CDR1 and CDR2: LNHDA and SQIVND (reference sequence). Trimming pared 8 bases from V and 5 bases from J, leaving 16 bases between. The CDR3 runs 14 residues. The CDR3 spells CASGKFVGNNEQFF. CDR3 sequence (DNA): TGTGCCAGTGGAAAGTTTGTAGGAAACAATGAGCAGTTCTTC.